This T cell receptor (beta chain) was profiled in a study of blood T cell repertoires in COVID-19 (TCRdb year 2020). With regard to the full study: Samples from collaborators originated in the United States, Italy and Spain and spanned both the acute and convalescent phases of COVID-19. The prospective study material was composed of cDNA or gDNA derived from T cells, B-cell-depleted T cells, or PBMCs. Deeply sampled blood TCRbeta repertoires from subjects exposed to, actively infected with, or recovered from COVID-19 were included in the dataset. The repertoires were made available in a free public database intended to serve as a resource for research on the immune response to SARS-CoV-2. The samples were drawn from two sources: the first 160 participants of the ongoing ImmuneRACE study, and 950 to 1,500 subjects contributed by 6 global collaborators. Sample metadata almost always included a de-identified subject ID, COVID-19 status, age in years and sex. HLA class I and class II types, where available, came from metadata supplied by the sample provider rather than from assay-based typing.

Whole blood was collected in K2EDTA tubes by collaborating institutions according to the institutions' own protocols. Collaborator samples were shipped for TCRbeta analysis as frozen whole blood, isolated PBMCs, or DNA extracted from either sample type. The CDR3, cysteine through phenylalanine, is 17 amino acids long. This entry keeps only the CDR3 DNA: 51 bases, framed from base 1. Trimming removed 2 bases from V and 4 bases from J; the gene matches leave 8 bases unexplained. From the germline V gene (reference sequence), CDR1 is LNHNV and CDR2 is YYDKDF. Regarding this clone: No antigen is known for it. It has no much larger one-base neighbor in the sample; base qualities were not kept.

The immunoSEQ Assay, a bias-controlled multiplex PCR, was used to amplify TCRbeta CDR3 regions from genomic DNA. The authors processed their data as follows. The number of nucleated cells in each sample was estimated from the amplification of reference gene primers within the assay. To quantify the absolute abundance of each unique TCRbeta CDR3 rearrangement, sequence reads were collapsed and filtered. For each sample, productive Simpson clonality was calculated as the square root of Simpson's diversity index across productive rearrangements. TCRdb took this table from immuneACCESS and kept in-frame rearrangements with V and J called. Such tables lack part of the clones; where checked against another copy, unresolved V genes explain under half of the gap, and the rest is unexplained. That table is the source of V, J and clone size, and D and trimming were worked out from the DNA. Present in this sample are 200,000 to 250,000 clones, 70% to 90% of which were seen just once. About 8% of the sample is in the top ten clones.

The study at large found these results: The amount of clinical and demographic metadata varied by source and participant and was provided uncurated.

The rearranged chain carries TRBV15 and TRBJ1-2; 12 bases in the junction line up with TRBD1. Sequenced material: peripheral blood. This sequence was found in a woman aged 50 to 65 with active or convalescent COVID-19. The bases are TGTGCCACCAGCAGAACCGGGACAGGGGGCCCTGGCTATGGCTACACCTTC. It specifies CATSRTGTGGPGYGYTF.